Listed here are 21 T cell receptor beta chains from one sample, sequenced in a study of T cell repertoires in cytomegalovirus infection. TCRdb processed the reads anew with MiXCR; each CDR3 protein has one entry. The sample consists of more than 250,000 distinct CDR3 sequences, just under 25% of them appearing once. The antigens of these receptors remain unknown. The sample consisted of cultured PBMCs, taken from culture after CMV antigen stimulation. Every receptor here comes from a human donor in good health (CMV status not recorded). Some clones in this sample may be carry-over from other donors' samples.

In this sample, this clonotype turned up many times. The chain links TRBV4-1 to TRBJ2-7, with 10 bases that match TRBD2. Germline CDR1 MGHRA, CDR2 YSYEKL. J gave up 4 bases and V 3 bases, and 6 bases lay outside the gene matches. CDR3 length equals 15 residues. The CDR3 is CASSQASGSGYEQYF. CDR3 nucleotides: TGCGCCAGCAGCCAGGCTAGCGGGAGTGGTTACGAGCAGTACTTC.

There are a few counts of this clonotype. This rearrangement joins TRBV5-5 to TRBJ2-2; 10 bases align to TRBD1. The CDR3 is made up of 17 amino acids. With 4 bases clipped from V and 1 base from J, the junction kept 7 bases outside the gene matches. The germline gives CDR1 SGHKS, CDR2 YYEKEE (reference sequence). The CDR3 reads CASSKGQGFENTGELFF. CDR3 bases: TGTGCCAGCAGCAAGGGACAGGGGTTTGAGAACACCGGGGAGCTGTTTTTT.

The table lists this clonotype with a few counts. The genes are TRBV7-2 and TRBJ1-6, with D unresolved. Germline lookup yields CDR1 SGHTA and CDR2 FQGNSA. V lost 5 bases to trimming and J lost 8 bases, with 10 bases between them. The CDR3 has 13 residues. The CDR3 region is CASSPWGDSPLHF. CDR3 in DNA: TGTGCCAGCAGCCCTTGGGGAGATTCACCCCTCCACTTT.

As DNA, the CDR3 is TGTGCCAGCAGCTCCGGCCACGAGGGCGCGGGAACTGGAAACACCATATATTTT. Translation gives CASSSGHEGAGTGNTIYF. The chain couples TRBV7-7 to TRBJ1-3; D is unclear. Germline assignment: CDR1 SSHAT and CDR2 FNYEAQ (reference sequence). The CDR3 runs 18 residues. V shed 4 bases and J shed 2 bases, with 21 bases lying between them.

Note on this clonotype: One end of the junction does not line up with germline, which may come from a read error. The chain has TRBV5-3 and TRBJ1-1; no definite D call. TRBV5-3 is classed as an ORF, of uncertain function. This CDR3 region has 12 residues. CDR3 loop: CASSFGITEAFF. The CDR3 DNA sequence: TGTGCCAGCAGCTTTGGGATCACTGAAGCTTTCTTT.

The rearrangement links TRBV10-2 to TRBJ2-3, with unresolved D. V dropped 5 bases and J dropped 6 bases, with 9 bases sitting between them. Germline CDR1 reads WSHSY; CDR2 reads SAAADI. The CDR3 has 12 amino acids. The CDR3 spells CASSNIGDTQYF. In DNA, the CDR3 is TGCGCCAGCAGTAACATTGGGGATACGCAGTATTTT.

J is TRBJ1-1 and V is TRBV6-2 or TRBV6-3; tentative D call: TRBD1 (5 bases). Germline V lookup: CDR1 MNHEY, CDR2 SVGEGT. CDR3 size: 17 residues. V gave up 2 bases and J gave up 4 bases, with 20 bases separating them. The CDR3 sequence: CASSYTSVGVWTTEAFF. Written as DNA, the CDR3 is TGTGCCAGCAGTTACACCAGCGTGGGGGTTTGGACCACTGAAGCTTTCTTT.

This clonotype was recorded at least ten times. The CDR3 loop is CASSQEVAAETQYF. CDR3 coding DNA: TGCGCCAGCAGCCAAGAGGTAGCAGCCGAGACCCAGTACTTC. The rearrangement links TRBV4-3 to TRBJ2-5, with D unclear. The V gene lost 0 bases and the J gene lost 5 bases, with 10 bases spanning the gap. Germline loops: CDR1 LGHNA, CDR2 YSLEER. This CDR3 has 14 amino acids.

At least ten counts were recorded for this clonotype. The rearrangement links TRBV6-1 to TRBJ2-7, with D possibly called TRBD1 or TRBD2 (5 bases each). This CDR3 spans 14 amino acids. CDR1 and CDR2 (germline): MNHNS, SASEGT. Trimming stripped 6 bases from V and 3 bases from J, with 15 bases between. The CDR3 protein is CASRRGVTDYEQYV. The CDR3 DNA sequence: TGTGCCAGCAGGAGGGGCGTGACGGACTACGAGCAGTACGTC.

The chain employs TRBV10-3 and TRBJ2-1, with 10 bases that match TRBD2. Germline CDR1 reads ENHRY; CDR2 reads SYGVKD. The CDR3 is 17 amino acids. Trimming cost V 3 bases and J 2 bases; bases outside gene matches: 7. CDR3 region: CAISEGSGLAAYNEQFF. The CDR3 DNA sequence: TGTGCCATCAGTGAAGGTTCCGGACTAGCGGCCTACAATGAGCAGTTCTTC.

J is TRBJ2-7 and V is TRBV12-3 or TRBV12-4; tentatively, D is TRBD1 (6 bases). CDR3 size: 16 residues. V lost 2 bases and J lost 2, with 16 bases in between. The CDR3, as DNA: TGTGCCAGCAGTTTAATATCTTTGGGGGCCCCCTACGAGCAGTACTTC. This translates into CASSLISLGAPYEQYF.

A note on this clonotype: Compared with germline, one end of the junction differs, possibly owing to a read error. This chain links TRBV7-2 with TRBJ2-7; the D is unclear. This CDR3 contains 16 residues. CDR1 and CDR2 from the germline V gene are SGHTA and FQGNSA. Here the CDR3 reads CASSPADRVSMYAQYF. For the CDR3, the DNA is TGTGCCAGCAGCCCTGCGGATCGGGTCTCGATGTACGCGCAGTACTTC.

This chain links TRBV4-1 with TRBJ2-1; 8 bases map to TRBD2. The junction had 10 bases not matched to a gene; V was cut back by 1 base and J by 8 bases. The CDR3 has 16 residues. Germline assignment: CDR1 MGHRA and CDR2 YSYEKL. The CDR3 reads CASSQVTSGGRDEQFF. CDR3 DNA sequence: TGCGCCAGCAGCCAAGTAACTAGCGGAGGACGCGATGAGCAGTTCTTC.

The rearrangement uses TRBV6-6 and TRBJ2-1; 9 positions match TRBD1. Germline CDR1 and CDR2: MNHNY and SVGAGI (reference sequence). The V segment lost 6 bases and the J segment 2 bases; nucleotides outside the gene matches: 5. The CDR3 extends over 15 amino acids. This chain's CDR3 is CASREDRGPYNEQFF. The CDR3 DNA reads TGTGCCAGCAGAGAGGACAGGGGTCCCTACAATGAGCAGTTCTTC.

This clonotype was recorded at least ten times. V is TRBV6-1 and J is TRBJ2-1; 12 positions match TRBD1. Germline CDR1 and CDR2: MNHNS and SASEGT. Trimming removed 5 bases from V and 6 bases from J; junction bases left unmatched: 14. The CDR3 is made up of 18 amino acids. The CDR3 DNA sequence: TGTGCCAGCAGTTCCACGCCGGGACAGGGGGCGCCCCTCAATGAGCAGTTCTTC. It is translated as CASSSTPGQGAPLNEQFF.

In this sample, this clonotype turned up a few times. The chain employs TRBV15 and TRBJ2-7, with 7 bases identical to TRBD1. Germline V gene sequence: CDR1 LNHNV, CDR2 YYDKDF (reference sequence). The V gene end was trimmed by 0 bases and the J gene end by 5 bases; junction bases not matched to a gene: 1. This CDR3 has 13 amino acids. CDR3 sequence reads: CATSRDQGDEQYV. The DNA for the CDR3 is TGTGCCACCAGCAGAGATCAGGGGGACGAGCAGTACGTC.

This clonotype occurred a few times. The chain joins TRBV12-3 or TRBV12-4 to TRBJ2-5; D is unclear. The CDR3 contains 16 residues. V lost 2 bases, J lost 0 bases, and 13 bases lay in between. The CDR3 DNA reads TGTGCCAGCAGTTTAAAAGTTTGGGTCAACCAAGAGACCCAGTACTTC. Translation: CASSLKVWVNQETQYF.

V gene TRBV7-2 combines with J gene TRBJ2-2; D not certain. The V gene lost 5 bases and the J gene lost 0 bases, with 7 bases spanning the gap. Per the germline V gene, CDR1 is SGHTA and CDR2 is FQGNSA. CDR3 length equals 14 residues. The CDR3 is CASSRAANTGELFF. CDR3 in DNA: TGTGCCAGCAGCCGGGCGGCGAACACCGGGGAGCTGTTTTTT.

J is TRBJ1-5 and V is TRBV20-1, with no clear D. Trimming stripped 1 base from V and 10 bases from J, with 14 bases between. This CDR3 spans 13 amino acids. CDR1 and CDR2 from the germline V gene are DFQATT and SNEGSKA (reference sequence). The CDR3 region has the DNA TGCAGTGCTAGAGTGAACCTCAACGAACCCCAGCATTTT. Translation gives CSARVNLNEPQHF.

This clonotype was found a few times. The chain has TRBV7-9 and TRBJ1-1, with a possible D match to TRBD1 (6 bases). The CDR3 has 16 amino acids. Per the germline V gene, CDR1 is SEHNR and CDR2 is FQNEAQ (reference sequence). Trimming pared 5 bases from V and 0 bases from J, leaving 16 bases between. The DNA of the CDR3 is TGTGCCAGCAGCCCGCGATCGGCAGGGGTGAACACTGAAGCTTTCTTT. It is translated as CASSPRSAGVNTEAFF.

Many counts were recorded for this clonotype. The chain links TRBV29-1 to TRBJ1-3, with D perhaps matching TRBD1 (5 bases). The germline V and J ends were trimmed by 5 bases and 4 bases, with 15 bases remaining between them. Germline V gene lookup returns CDR1 SQVTM and CDR2 ANQGSEA. The CDR3 spans 14 residues. CDR3 region: CSVWRDLDGNTIYF. The CDR3 DNA is TGCAGCGTTTGGAGGGACCTTGACGGAAACACCATATATTTT.